Below, 14 T cell receptor beta chains from the same sample are listed, as sequenced in a study of blood T cell repertoires in COVID-19. TCRdb's table, derived via immunoSEQ multiplex PCR, lists solely in-frame clones and lacks some. This table holds roughly 150,000 clones, approximately 90% found once. Sequenced input: peripheral blood. The source is a man in his fifties who had recovered from COVID-19.

The chain combines TRBV5-1 with TRBJ1-4, with 8 bases lining up with TRBD1. This CDR3 comprises 14 residues. The V and J ends lost 4 bases and 6 bases, in that order; junction bases with no gene match: 5. CDR1 SGHRS and CDR2 YFSETQ come from the germline V gene. The CDR3 reads CASSPGQVDEKLFF. DNA for the CDR3: TGCGCCAGCAGCCCGGGACAGGTGGATGAAAAACTGTTTTTT.

The V gene is TRBV27, the J gene TRBJ2-5; TRBD1 matches 8 bases. Germline V gene lookup returns CDR1 MNHEY and CDR2 SMNVEV (reference sequence). With V trimmed by 5 bases and J by 7 bases, 9 bases remained unmatched. This CDR3 has 14 residues. CDR3 nucleotides: TGTGCCAGCAGTCCCTTTCTAACAGGGGGGACCCAGTACTTC. Its translation: CASSPFLTGGTQYF.

This rearrangement joins TRBV7-2 to TRBJ2-7, with D tentatively TRBD1 (8 bases). This CDR3 is 14 amino acids long. V lost 4 bases and J 6 bases, leaving 16 bases between the germline ends. Per germline, CDR1 SGHTA and CDR2 FQGNSA. This CDR3 is CASSYGQGGVEQYF. The CDR3 DNA reads TGTGCCAGCAGCTACGGACAGGGAGGGGTCGAGCAGTACTTC.

This chain links TRBV11-2 with TRBJ1-1; TRBD1 matches 8 bases. CDR1 is SGHAT, CDR2 FQNNGV, per germline. V dropped 2 bases and J dropped 5; count of bases not matched to a gene: 4. The CDR3 is 14 amino acids. The CDR3 DNA reads as TGTGCCAGCAGCTTACACACAGGGGGAACTGAAGCTTTCTTT. Its translation is CASSLHTGGTEAFF.

The rearrangement uses TRBV7-3 and TRBJ2-1; 7 bases fit TRBD1. Germline V gene lookup returns CDR1 SGHTA and CDR2 FQGTGA. V shed 2 bases, J shed 7 bases, and the junction held 8 bases outside the gene matches. The CDR3 runs to 15 residues. The chain's CDR3 is CASSLEGASRNEQFF. Here the CDR3 DNA reads TGTGCCAGCAGCTTAGAGGGGGCAAGTAGGAATGAGCAGTTCTTC.

The CDR3 nucleotides read TGTGCCAGCAGCGTTTCCGGACAGCGGGGGGGCTTGGAGACCCAGTACTTC. It encodes CASSVSGQRGGLETQYF. The V gene is TRBV9, the J gene TRBJ2-5, with 10 bases aligning to TRBD2. The junction had 12 bases not matched to a gene; V was cut back by 2 bases and J by 5 bases. Germline CDR1 and CDR2: SGDLS and YYNGEE. CDR3 length: 17 residues.

The chain combines TRBV5-5 with TRBJ1-1; D remains ambiguous. Germline V gene sequence: CDR1 SGHKS, CDR2 YYEKEE (reference sequence). The CDR3 runs to 16 residues. V was trimmed by 0 bases and J by 0 bases, leaving 12 bases between them. CDR3 nucleotide sequence: TGTGCCAGCAGCTTGGGTCTAGCCCTTATGAACACTGAAGCTTTCTTT. Residues: CASSLGLALMNTEAFF.

The chain links TRBV15 to TRBJ1-6; D ambiguous. CDR1 is LNHNV and CDR2 is YYDKDF in the germline V gene (reference sequence). Between the trimmed V and J ends, which lost 3 bases and 5 bases, there was a span of 8 bases. CDR3 length: 14 residues. In DNA form, the CDR3 reads TGTGCCACCAGCAGGGACTCAAATAATTCACCCCTCCACTTT. Translated, it gives CATSRDSNNSPLHF.

In this sample, this clone turned up once. This chain uses TRBV9 with TRBJ2-7, with D hard to call. From germline, CDR1 is SGDLS and CDR2 YYNGEE. The CDR3 runs to 15 residues. With 0 bases removed from V and 2 bases from J, the gap between germline ends came to 12 bases. This chain's CDR3 is CASSVGTERTYEQYF. The CDR3 DNA follows: TGTGCCAGCAGCGTAGGTACTGAGAGAACCTACGAGCAGTACTTC.

The gene calls are TRBV2 and TRBJ1-2; the D gene is possibly TRBD1 (6 bases). Germline V lookup: CDR1 SNHLY, CDR2 FYNNEI. Trimming cost V 7 bases and J 6 bases, with 18 bases left between them. The CDR3 is 14 residues long. The CDR3 is CASKLVGTRDGYTF. The CDR3 DNA reads TGTGCCAGCAAATTGGTGGGGACAAGGGATGGCTACACCTTC.

The chain is built from TRBV5-6 and TRBJ1-5; TRBD1 matches at 7 bases. Germline CDR1 is SGHDT and CDR2 is YYEEEE. The CDR3 length is 15 residues. The junction had 15 bases not matched to a gene; V was cut back by 4 bases and J by 11 bases. The CDR3 is CASSLHRGPLGTQHF. DNA of the CDR3: TGTGCCAGCAGCCTACACAGGGGCCCGCTGGGGACCCAGCATTTT.

This chain links TRBV24-1 with TRBJ2-5; possible D gene TRBD1, 6 bases. The germline CDR1 and CDR2 sequences are KGHDR and SFDVKD. The CDR3 extends over 15 amino acids. V gave up 3 bases and J gave up 5 bases, with 15 bases separating them. CDR3 in DNA: TGTGCCACCAGTGATGGCAGGGGCGGTGTGGAGACCCAGTACTTC. Amino acids: CATSDGRGGVETQYF.

For the CDR3, the DNA is TGTGCCAGCAGGCCGATGTTAGCGGGAGTGAAAGACGAGCAGTACTTC. This codes for CASRPMLAGVKDEQYF. The rearrangement links TRBV2 to TRBJ2-7; TRBD2 agrees at 9 bases. Germline CDR1 and CDR2: SNHLY and FYNNEI. The CDR3 is 16 residues long. J lost 5 bases, V lost 6 bases, and 14 bases had no gene match.

V is TRBV18 and J is TRBJ2-3, with D possibly being TRBD2 (6 bases). In germline, CDR1 is KGHSH, CDR2 LQKENI. The V end lost 4 bases, the J end lost 0 bases, and 11 bases lay between the germline ends. The CDR3 extends over 15 amino acids. CDR3 residues: CASSLPSGSTDTQYF. The CDR3 nucleotides read TGTGCCAGCTCACTACCAAGCGGGAGCACAGATACGCAGTATTTT. Drawing the rest from reference TRBV18 and TRBJ2-3, the complete variable domain is NAGVMQNPRHLVRRRGQEARLRCSPMKGHSHVYWYRQLPEEGLKFMVYLQKENIIDESGMPKERFSAEFPKEGPSILRIQQVVRGDSAAYFCASSLPSGSTDTQYFGPGTRLTVL.